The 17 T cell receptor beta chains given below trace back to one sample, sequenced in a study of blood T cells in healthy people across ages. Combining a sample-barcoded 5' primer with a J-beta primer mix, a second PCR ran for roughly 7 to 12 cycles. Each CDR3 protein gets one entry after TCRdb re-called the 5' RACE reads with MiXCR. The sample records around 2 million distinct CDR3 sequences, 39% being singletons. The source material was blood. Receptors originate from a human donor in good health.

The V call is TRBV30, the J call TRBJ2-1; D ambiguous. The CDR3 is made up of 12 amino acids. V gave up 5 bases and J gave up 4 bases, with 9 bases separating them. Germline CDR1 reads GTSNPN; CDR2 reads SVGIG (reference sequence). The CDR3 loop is CAWATSYNEQFF. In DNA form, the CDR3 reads TGTGCCTGGGCCACGAGTTACAATGAGCAGTTCTTC. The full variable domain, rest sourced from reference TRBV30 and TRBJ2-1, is SQTIHQWPATLVQPVGSPLSLECTVEGTSNPNLYWYRQAAGRGLQLLFYSVGIGQISSEVPQNLSASRPQDRQFILSSKKLLLSDSGFYLCAWATSYNEQFFGPGTRLTVL.

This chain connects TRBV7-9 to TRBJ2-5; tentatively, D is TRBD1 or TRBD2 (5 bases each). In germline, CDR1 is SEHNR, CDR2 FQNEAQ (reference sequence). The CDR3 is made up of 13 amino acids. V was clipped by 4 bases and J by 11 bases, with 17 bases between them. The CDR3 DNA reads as TGTGCCAGCAGCTCGCAGGGAGACAATGAGCAGTACTTC. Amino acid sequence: CASSSQGDNEQYF.

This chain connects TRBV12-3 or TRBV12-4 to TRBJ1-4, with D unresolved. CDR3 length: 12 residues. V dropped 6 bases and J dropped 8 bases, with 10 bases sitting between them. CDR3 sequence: CASRLQEEKLFF. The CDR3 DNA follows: TGTGCCAGCAGACTCCAGGAGGAAAAACTGTTTTTT.

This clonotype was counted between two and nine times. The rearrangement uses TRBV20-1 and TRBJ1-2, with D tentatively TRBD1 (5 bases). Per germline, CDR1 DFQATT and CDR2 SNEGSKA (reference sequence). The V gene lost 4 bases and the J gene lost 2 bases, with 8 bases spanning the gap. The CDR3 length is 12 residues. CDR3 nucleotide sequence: TGCAGTGCTACAGGGTACAACTATGGCTACACCTTC. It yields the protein CSATGYNYGYTF.

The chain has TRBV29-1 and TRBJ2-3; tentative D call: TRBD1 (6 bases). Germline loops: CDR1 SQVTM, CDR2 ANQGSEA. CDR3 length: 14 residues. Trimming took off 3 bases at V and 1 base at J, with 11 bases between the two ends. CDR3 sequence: CSVDTGPRTDTQYF. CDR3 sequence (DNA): TGCAGCGTTGATACAGGGCCACGCACAGATACGCAGTATTTT.

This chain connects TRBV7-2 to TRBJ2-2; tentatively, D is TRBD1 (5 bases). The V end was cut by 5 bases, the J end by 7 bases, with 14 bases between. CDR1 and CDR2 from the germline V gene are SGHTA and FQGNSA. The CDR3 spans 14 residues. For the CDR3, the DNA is TGTGCCAGCAGCCGAAGCAGGGAAAGCGGGGAGCTGTTTTTT. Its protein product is CASSRSRESGELFF.

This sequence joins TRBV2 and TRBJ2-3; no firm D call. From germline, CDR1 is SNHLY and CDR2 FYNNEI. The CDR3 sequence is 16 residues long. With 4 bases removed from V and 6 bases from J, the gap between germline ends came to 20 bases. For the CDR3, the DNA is TGTGCCAGCAGTGGCCCCGATCGGAAGACCGCCGATACGCAGTATTTT. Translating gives CASSGPDRKTADTQYF.

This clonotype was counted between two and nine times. In DNA, the CDR3 is TGCGCCAGCAGCCTAGCGATAGGGGGGCTGAGCACAGATACGCAGTATTTT. Its protein is CASSLAIGGLSTDTQYF. The rearrangement links TRBV5-1 to TRBJ2-3, with D perhaps given as TRBD1 or TRBD2 (6 bases each). The length of the CDR3 is 17 residues. V lost 4 bases and J lost 0, with 18 bases in between. The germline V gene encodes CDR1 SGHRS and CDR2 YFSETQ.

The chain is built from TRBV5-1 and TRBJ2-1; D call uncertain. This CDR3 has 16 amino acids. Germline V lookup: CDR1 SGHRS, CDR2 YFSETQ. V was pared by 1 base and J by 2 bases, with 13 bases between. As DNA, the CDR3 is TGCGCCAGCAGCTTGTCGGGCCAAGGGCCCTACAATGAGCAGTTCTTC. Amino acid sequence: CASSLSGQGPYNEQFF.

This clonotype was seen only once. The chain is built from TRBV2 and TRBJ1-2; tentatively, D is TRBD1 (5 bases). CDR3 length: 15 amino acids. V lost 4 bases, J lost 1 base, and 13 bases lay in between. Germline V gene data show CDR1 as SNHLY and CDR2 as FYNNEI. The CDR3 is CASSAETVSNYGYTF. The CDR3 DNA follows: TGTGCCAGCAGTGCGGAGACAGTGAGTAACTATGGCTACACCTTC.

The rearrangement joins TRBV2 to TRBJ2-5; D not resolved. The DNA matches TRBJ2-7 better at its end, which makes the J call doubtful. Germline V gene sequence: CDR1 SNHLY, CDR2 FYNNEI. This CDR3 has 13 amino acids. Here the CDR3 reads CASSENFRHEQYF. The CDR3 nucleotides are TGTGCCAGCAGTGAAAATTTTAGGCACGAGCAGTACTTC.

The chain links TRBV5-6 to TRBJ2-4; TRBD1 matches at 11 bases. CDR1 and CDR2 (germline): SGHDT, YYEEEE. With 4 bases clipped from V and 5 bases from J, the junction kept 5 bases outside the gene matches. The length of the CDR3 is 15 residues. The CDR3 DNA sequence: TGTGCCAGCAGCGCGGGACAGGGGGTCCAAAACATTCAGTACTTC. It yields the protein CASSAGQGVQNIQYF.

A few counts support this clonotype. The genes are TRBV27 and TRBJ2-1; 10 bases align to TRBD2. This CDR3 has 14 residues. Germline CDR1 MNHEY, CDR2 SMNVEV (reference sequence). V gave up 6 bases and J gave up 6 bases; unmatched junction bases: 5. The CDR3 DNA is TGTGCCAGCAGCAAGCGGGGGGGTGCCAATGAGCAGTTCTTC. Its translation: CASSKRGGANEQFF.

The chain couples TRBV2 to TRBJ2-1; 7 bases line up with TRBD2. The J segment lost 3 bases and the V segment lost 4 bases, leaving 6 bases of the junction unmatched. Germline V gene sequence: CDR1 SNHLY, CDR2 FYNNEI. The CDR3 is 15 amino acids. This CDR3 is CASSARASGYNEQFF. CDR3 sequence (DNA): TGTGCCAGCAGTGCACGAGCTAGCGGCTACAATGAGCAGTTCTTC.

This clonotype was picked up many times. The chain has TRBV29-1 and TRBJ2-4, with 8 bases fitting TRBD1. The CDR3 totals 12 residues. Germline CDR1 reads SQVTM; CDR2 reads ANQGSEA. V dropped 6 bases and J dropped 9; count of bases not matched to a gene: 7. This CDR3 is CSVGQGASIQYF. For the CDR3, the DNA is TGCAGCGTCGGCCAGGGGGCTAGCATTCAGTACTTC.

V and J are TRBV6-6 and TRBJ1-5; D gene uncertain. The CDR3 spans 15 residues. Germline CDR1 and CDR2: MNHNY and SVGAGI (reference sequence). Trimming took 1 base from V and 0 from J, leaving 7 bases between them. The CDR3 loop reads CASSYFSYSNQPQHF. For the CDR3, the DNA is TGTGCCAGCAGTTACTTCTCATATAGCAATCAGCCCCAGCATTTT.

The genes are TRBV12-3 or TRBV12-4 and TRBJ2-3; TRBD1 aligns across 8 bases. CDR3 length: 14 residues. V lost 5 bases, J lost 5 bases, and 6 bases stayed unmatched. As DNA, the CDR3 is TGTGCCAGCAGTGTTACAGGGGGAGGAGATACGCAGTATTTT. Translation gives CASSVTGGGDTQYF.